These 8 T cell receptor beta chains were sequenced from one sample in a study of blood T cell repertoires in COVID-19. Assay: immunoSEQ multiplex PCR; the TCRdb copy retains only in-frame clones and omits some. The sample lists 150,000 to 200,000 clones; over 75% were seen once. The sequenced sample consisted of peripheral blood. These receptors all stem from a man in his 60s with active or convalescent COVID-19.

The chain employs TRBV10-2 and TRBJ1-4; D is undetermined. The CDR3 is 15 residues long. Per the germline V gene, CDR1 is WSHSY and CDR2 is SAAADI. V was cut by 5 bases and J by 8 bases, with 18 bases left in between. CDR3 protein: CASSSSSGRGEKLFF. CDR3 DNA: TGCGCCAGCAGTTCGAGCAGTGGTCGGGGAGAAAAACTGTTTTTT.

The chain joins TRBV5-1 to TRBJ1-2, with D maybe TRBD1 (5 bases). The CDR3 length is 14 residues. Deletions cut 6 bases from V and 4 bases from J, with 16 bases between. Germline CDR1 SGHRS, CDR2 YFSETQ. CDR3 loop: CASKDSVPGYGYTF. CDR3 DNA sequence: TGCGCCAGCAAAGACAGCGTCCCTGGCTATGGCTACACCTTC. The full variable domain, rest sourced from reference TRBV5-1 and TRBJ1-2, is KAGVTQTPRYLIKTRGQQVTLSCSPISGHRSVSWYQQTPGQGLQFLFEYFSETQRNKGNFPGRFSGRQFSNSRSEMNVSTLELGDSALYLCASKDSVPGYGYTFGSGTRLTVV.

This clone showed up just a few times. This chain uses TRBV18 with TRBJ1-5; the D gene is possibly TRBD1 (5 bases). There are 14 residues in the CDR3. Trimming took off 2 bases at V and 5 bases at J, with 10 bases between the two ends. Germline-derived CDR1 and CDR2 are KGHSH and LQKENI. In DNA, the CDR3 is TGTGCCAGCTCACCATCGGGGGGTGATCAGCCCCAGCATTTT. Protein product: CASSPSGGDQPQHF.

CDR3 in DNA: TGTGCCAGCAGTTCCTATACAGGGAACACTGAAGCTTTCTTT. This encodes CASSSYTGNTEAFF. The rearrangement links TRBV5-4 to TRBJ1-1; maybe TRBD1 (5 bases). Germline CDR1 reads SGHNT; CDR2 reads YYREEE (reference sequence). Trimming took off 5 bases at V and 1 base at J, with 12 bases between the two ends. This CDR3 has 14 residues.

This chain links TRBV19 with TRBJ1-2, with unresolved D. The germline V and J ends were trimmed by 7 bases and 3 bases, with 9 bases remaining between them. CDR1 is LNHDA and CDR2 is SQIVND in the germline V gene (reference sequence). This CDR3 spans 12 amino acids. This chain's CDR3 is CASMLQDYGYTF. CDR3 nucleotide sequence: TGTGCCAGTATGCTCCAGGACTATGGCTACACCTTC.

The chain joins TRBV5-1 to TRBJ2-2, with D maybe TRBD2 (5 bases). V lost 0 bases and J lost 7, with 10 bases in between. Germline assignment: CDR1 SGHRS and CDR2 YFSETQ. This CDR3 has 14 residues. In nucleotides, the CDR3 is TGCGCCAGCAGCTTGGAAGGGAGCGACGGGGAGCTGTTTTTT. Translation: CASSLEGSDGELFF.

The rearrangement links TRBV3-1 (or the pseudogene TRBV3-2) to TRBJ1-2, with 9 bases that match TRBD1. Germline CDR1 LGHDT, CDR2 YNNKEL (reference sequence). The J segment lost 7 bases and the V segment lost 4 bases, leaving 7 bases of the junction unmatched. CDR3 length: 14 residues. In DNA form, the CDR3 reads TGTGCCAGCAGCCCCATGGGGGACAGGGCTGGCTACACCTTC. Its protein is CASSPMGDRAGYTF.

The rearrangement links TRBV28 to TRBJ2-7, with 7 bases aligning to TRBD1. J gave up 2 bases and V 4 bases, and 11 bases lay outside the gene matches. The CDR3 totals 16 residues. The germline gives CDR1 MDHEN, CDR2 SYDVKM. Here the CDR3 reads CASSSRGTARPYEQYF. The CDR3 DNA is TGTGCCAGCAGTTCCAGGGGGACAGCGAGACCCTACGAGCAGTACTTC.